These 2 T cell receptor beta chains were all obtained from the same sample, sequenced in a study of blood T cell repertoires in COVID-19. Repertoires were generated with immunoSEQ multiplex PCR, while TCRdb's copy carries only in-frame clones and drops some. The sample carries 100,000 or so clones, approximately 85% recorded once. Sequencing used peripheral blood. These receptors all come from a man over 45 with acute or convalescent COVID-19.

The chain employs TRBV6-1 and TRBJ1-3, with TRBD1 identical over 10 bases. The CDR3 spans 18 residues. V lost 0 bases to trimming and J lost 3 bases; unmatched junction nucleotides: 8. The germline V gene encodes CDR1 MNHNS and CDR2 SASEGT. The CDR3 DNA reads as TGTGCCAGCAGTGAAGCGGGGACAGGGGTTCGTTATGGAAACACCATATATTTT. It is translated as CASSEAGTGVRYGNTIYF.

This clone was observed once. The chain uses TRBV10-1 and TRBJ2-3, with TRBD2 matching 7 bases. The germline V gene has CDR1 WNHNN and CDR2 SYGVQD (reference sequence). Trimming took 8 bases from V and 4 from J; bases not matched to a gene: 9. CDR3 length: 14 residues. The chain's CDR3 is CASSTSGGADTQYF. The CDR3 bases are TGCGCCAGCTCCACGTCGGGGGGAGCAGATACGCAGTATTTT.